A single sample gave rise to the 11 T cell receptor beta chains below, sequenced in a study of cytomegalovirus exposure and HLA in healthy donors. The PCR contained 60 Vbeta and 13 Jbeta primers. Sequenced by immunoSEQ multiplex PCR; TCRdb stores in-frame clones only, minus some. Here the sample spans fewer than 200,000 clones, over 75% being singletons. The sample comprised PBMCs. All receptors come from a male donor in good health and CMV-seronegative.

The gene calls are TRBV10-2 and TRBJ2-1, with TRBD2 matching over 9 bases. CDR1 is WSHSY and CDR2 is SAAADI in the germline V gene. J gave up 7 bases and V 6 bases, and 10 bases lay outside the gene matches. CDR3 length: 15 amino acids. The CDR3 DNA reads TGCGCCAGCAGAGAGGGGGGACTAGCTCGGAATGAGCAGTTCTTC. It encodes CASREGGLARNEQFF.

V and J are TRBV5-1 and TRBJ1-1, with D perhaps matching TRBD1 (6 bases). The CDR3 totals 16 residues. Trimming shortened V by 0 bases and J by 2 bases, and 14 bases separated the two germline ends. The germline V gene has CDR1 SGHRS and CDR2 YFSETQ. The CDR3 bases are TGCGCCAGCAGCTTGGATACAGGGTTTATTAACACTGAAGCTTTCTTT. It translates to CASSLDTGFINTEAFF.

As concerns this clone: This could be a read error, since a much larger clone is one nucleotide away. The chain combines TRBV2 with TRBJ2-7; 11 nucleotides align to TRBD1. CDR1 and CDR2 from the germline V gene are SNHLY and FYNNEI. V gave up 5 bases and J gave up 3 bases; unmatched junction bases: 3. This CDR3 is built from 14 residues. Here the CDR3 reads CASSSGTGGYEQYF. CDR3 DNA sequence: TGTGCCAGCAGTTCCGGGACAGGGGGCTACGAGCAGTACTTC.

The sample holds a few counts of this clone. The chain uses TRBV2 and TRBJ2-5; possibly TRBD2 for D (7 bases). The CDR3 has 20 amino acids. Germline V lookup: CDR1 SNHLY, CDR2 FYNNEI. Trimming removed 7 bases from V and 4 bases from J, with 34 bases in between. The CDR3 bases are TGTGCCAGCATTCGATACGGGGAGGGAGCACGGGGGGCGTGGCGAGAGACCCAGTACTTC. Translating gives CASIRYGEGARGAWRETQYF.

This clone was picked up a small number of times. V gene TRBV5-4 combines with J gene TRBJ2-3, with D possibly TRBD2 on 6 matching bases. The CDR3 sequence is 14 residues long. V shed 2 bases and J shed 3 bases, with 10 bases lying between them. Germline lookup yields CDR1 SGHNT and CDR2 YYREEE (reference sequence). Here the CDR3 reads CASSLGGLTDTQYF. The CDR3, as DNA: TGTGCCAGCAGCTTAGGAGGGCTAACAGATACGCAGTATTTT. The whole variable domain, remainder taken from reference TRBV5-4 and TRBJ2-3, is ETGVTQSPTHLIKTRGQQVTLRCSSQSGHNTVSWYQQALGQGPQFIFQYYREEENGRGNFPPRFSGLQFPNYSSELNVNALELDDSALYLCASSLGGLTDTQYFGPGTRLTVL.

This clone was seen once. This chain uses TRBV9 with TRBJ1-1; TRBD1 might be the D (5 bases). CDR1 and CDR2 (germline): SGDLS, YYNGEE. The CDR3 covers 15 residues. Trimming took off 0 bases at V and 2 bases at J, with 11 bases between the two ends. CDR3 coding DNA: TGTGCCAGCAGCGTAGCGTCGCAGGGAAACACTGAAGCTTTCTTT. As protein: CASSVASQGNTEAFF.

J is TRBJ1-5 and V is TRBV10-2; D possibly corresponds to TRBD1 (6 bases). This CDR3 is 14 amino acids long. The V end was cut by 9 bases, the J end by 1 base, with 13 bases between. Germline assignment: CDR1 WSHSY and CDR2 SAAADI. CDR3 DNA sequence: TGCGCCAGTAAACGGGGGGCCAGCAATCAGCCCCAGCATTTT. It translates to CASKRGASNQPQHF.

The CDR3 DNA follows: TGTGCCAGCAGCGTGGGACACTTGACCGGGGAGCTGTTTTTT. Residues: CASSVGHLTGELFF. The chain uses TRBV11-2 and TRBJ2-2; a possible D gene is TRBD1 (6 bases). This CDR3 contains 14 residues. Trimming took 5 bases from V and 5 from J, leaving 12 bases between them. The germline gives CDR1 SGHAT, CDR2 FQNNGV.

This rearrangement joins TRBV18 to TRBJ1-4, with 10 bases aligning to TRBD1. The ends lost 4 bases at V and 9 bases at J; junction bases unmatched: 11. Germline lookup yields CDR1 KGHSH and CDR2 LQKENI. This CDR3 has 16 amino acids. The CDR3, as DNA: TGTGCCAGCTCACTTCAAGATGGGGACAGGGGACAAAAACTGTTTTTT. This sequence encodes CASSLQDGDRGQKLFF.

The rearrangement links TRBV27 to TRBJ1-5, with D perhaps TRBD1 (6 bases). Germline assignment: CDR1 MNHEY and CDR2 SMNVEV (reference sequence). The germline V and J ends were trimmed by 2 bases and 3 bases, with 11 bases remaining between them. This CDR3 has 15 amino acids. The CDR3 sequence: CASSLEGVNNQPQHF. Written as DNA, the CDR3 is TGTGCCAGCAGTTTAGAGGGGGTGAACAATCAGCCCCAGCATTTT.

Of note for this clone: The same CDR3 arises from other DNA sequences in this sample as well. This sequence joins TRBV6-6 and TRBJ2-7, with 9 bases identical to TRBD1. The CDR3 covers 14 residues. CDR1 MNHNY and CDR2 SVGAGI come from the germline V gene (reference sequence). The trim removed 4 bases at V and 6 bases at J, leaving 7 bases unmatched. CDR3 protein: CASSFDRGYSEQYF. In nucleotides, the CDR3 is TGTGCCAGCAGTTTTGACAGGGGGTATTCCGAGCAGTACTTC.